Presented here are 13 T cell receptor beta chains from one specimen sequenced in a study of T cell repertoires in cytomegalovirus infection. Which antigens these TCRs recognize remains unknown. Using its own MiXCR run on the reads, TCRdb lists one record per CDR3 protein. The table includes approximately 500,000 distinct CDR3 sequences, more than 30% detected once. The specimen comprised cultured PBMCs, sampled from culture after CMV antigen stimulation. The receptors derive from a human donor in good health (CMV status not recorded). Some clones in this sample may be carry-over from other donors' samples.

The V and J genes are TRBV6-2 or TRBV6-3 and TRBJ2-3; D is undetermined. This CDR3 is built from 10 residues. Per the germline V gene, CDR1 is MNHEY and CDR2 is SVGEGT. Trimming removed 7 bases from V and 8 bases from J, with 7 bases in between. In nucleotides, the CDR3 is TGTGCCAGCACCCTGGGTACGCAGTATTTT. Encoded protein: CASTLGTQYF.

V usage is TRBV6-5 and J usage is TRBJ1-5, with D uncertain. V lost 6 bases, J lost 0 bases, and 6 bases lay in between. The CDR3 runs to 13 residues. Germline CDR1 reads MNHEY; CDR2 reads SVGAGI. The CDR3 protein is CASRAISNQPQHF. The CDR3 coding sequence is TGTGCCAGCAGAGCAATTAGCAATCAGCCCCAGCATTTT.

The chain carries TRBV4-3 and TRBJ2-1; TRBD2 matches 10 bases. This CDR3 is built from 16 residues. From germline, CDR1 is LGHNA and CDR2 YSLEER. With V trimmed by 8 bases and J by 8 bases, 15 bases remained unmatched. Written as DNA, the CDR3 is TGCGCCAGCGGAGGGGGGGCTGCTGGACTAGCGGATGAGCAGTTCTTC. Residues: CASGGGAAGLADEQFF.

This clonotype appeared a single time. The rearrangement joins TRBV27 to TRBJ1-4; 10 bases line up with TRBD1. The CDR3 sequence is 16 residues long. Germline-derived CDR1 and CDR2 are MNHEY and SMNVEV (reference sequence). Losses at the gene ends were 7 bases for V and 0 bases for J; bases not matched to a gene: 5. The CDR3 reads CASIGDRGTTNEKLFF. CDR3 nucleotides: TGTGCCAGCATCGGGGACAGGGGAACAACTAATGAAAAACTGTTTTTT.

The CDR3 protein is CASSGGSPYEQYV. CDR3 nucleotides: TGTGCCAGCAGTGGAGGCAGCCCGTACGAGCAGTACGTC. The gene calls are TRBV6-1 and TRBJ2-7; D is ambiguous. The V end was cut by 4 bases, the J end by 4 bases, with 11 bases between. CDR3 length: 13 residues. Germline-derived CDR1 and CDR2 are MNHNS and SASEGT.

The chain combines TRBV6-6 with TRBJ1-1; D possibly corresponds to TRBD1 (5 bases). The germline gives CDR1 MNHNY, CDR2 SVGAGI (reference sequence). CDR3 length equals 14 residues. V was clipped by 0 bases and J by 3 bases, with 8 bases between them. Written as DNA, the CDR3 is TGTGCCAGCAGTTACTCGGGAGGGGACACTGAAGCTTTCTTT. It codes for CASSYSGGDTEAFF.

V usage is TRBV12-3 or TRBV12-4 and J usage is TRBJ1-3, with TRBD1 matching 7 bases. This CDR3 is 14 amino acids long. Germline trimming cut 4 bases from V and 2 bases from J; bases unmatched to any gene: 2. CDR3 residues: CASSSTGAGNTIYF. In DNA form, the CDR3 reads TGTGCCAGCAGTTCAACAGGGGCTGGAAACACCATATATTTT.

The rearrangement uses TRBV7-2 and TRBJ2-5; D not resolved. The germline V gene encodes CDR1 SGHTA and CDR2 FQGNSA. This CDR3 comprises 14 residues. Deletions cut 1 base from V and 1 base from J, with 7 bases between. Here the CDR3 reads CASSLVPAQETQYF. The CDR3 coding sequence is TGTGCCAGCAGCTTAGTTCCGGCCCAAGAGACCCAGTACTTC.

This CDR3 is CASSSTDILYTF. Written as DNA, the CDR3 is TGTGCCAGCAGCTCGACCGACATCCTCTACACCTTC. V gene TRBV5-6 combines with J gene TRBJ1-2; no reliable D call. V was trimmed by 3 bases and J by 10 bases, leaving 13 bases between them. Looked up from germline, CDR1 is SGHDT and CDR2 is YYEEEE. This CDR3 spans 12 amino acids.

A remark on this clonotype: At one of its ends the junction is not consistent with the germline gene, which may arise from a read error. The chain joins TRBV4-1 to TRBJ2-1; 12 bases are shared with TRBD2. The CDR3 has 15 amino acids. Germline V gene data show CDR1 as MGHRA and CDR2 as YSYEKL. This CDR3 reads CASVSRLAGVGEQFF. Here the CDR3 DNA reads TGTGCCAGCGTCTCTCGACTAGCGGGAGTGGGGGAGCAGTTCTTC.

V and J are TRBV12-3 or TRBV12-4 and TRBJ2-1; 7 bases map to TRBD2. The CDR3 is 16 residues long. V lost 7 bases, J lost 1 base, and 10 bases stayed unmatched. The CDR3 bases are TGTGCCAGCACCGCACGCGGGGGAGCATCCTACAATGAGCAGTTCTTC. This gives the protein CASTARGGASYNEQFF.

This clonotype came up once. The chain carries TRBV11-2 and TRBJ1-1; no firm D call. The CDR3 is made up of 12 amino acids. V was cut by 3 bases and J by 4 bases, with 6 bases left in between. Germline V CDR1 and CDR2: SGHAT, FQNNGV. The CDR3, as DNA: TGTGCCAGCAGCTTGGACCTCACTGAAGCTTTCTTT. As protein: CASSLDLTEAFF.

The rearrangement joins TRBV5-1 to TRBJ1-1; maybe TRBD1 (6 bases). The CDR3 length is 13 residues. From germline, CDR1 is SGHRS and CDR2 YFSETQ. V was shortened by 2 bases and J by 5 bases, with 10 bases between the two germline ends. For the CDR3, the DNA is TGCGCCAGCAGCTTTCCAGGGGTAACTGAAGCTTTCTTT. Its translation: CASSFPGVTEAFF.